Listed here are 23 T cell receptor beta chains from one sample, sequenced in a study of blood T cell repertoires in COVID-19. Sequencing used immunoSEQ multiplex PCR; TCRdb keeps in-frame clones, though not all of them. Among about 320,000 clones, approximately 91% were seen once, and the ten largest hold 5.2%. Sequencing used PBMCs or T cells enriched from blood (not recorded which). The receptors shown here come from a man aged 55 to 70 who had recovered from COVID-19.

The rearrangement uses TRBV15 and TRBJ1-5; no firm D call. Germline-derived CDR1 and CDR2 are LNHNV and YYDKDF (reference sequence). CDR3 length equals 14 residues. The V end was cut by 6 bases, the J end by 11 bases, with 20 bases between. CDR3: CATSARTGLGSQHF. The CDR3 DNA reads TGTGCCACCAGTGCAAGGACCGGACTTGGATCCCAGCATTTT.

DNA of the CDR3: TGTGCCAGCCGAAAACAGGGTTTTGGCGAAAAACTGTTTTTT. Protein product: CASRKQGFGEKLFF. The genes are TRBV7-2 and TRBJ1-4; D is possibly TRBD1 (6 bases). V was clipped by 8 bases and J by 8 bases, with 18 bases between them. CDR1 and CDR2 (germline): SGHTA, FQGNSA. This CDR3 has 14 amino acids.

The chain joins TRBV19 to TRBJ2-7; tentative D call: TRBD1 (6 bases). V was trimmed by 3 bases and J by 1 base, leaving 13 bases between them. The CDR3 extends over 15 amino acids. The germline CDR1 and CDR2 sequences are LNHDA and SQIVND (reference sequence). For the CDR3, the DNA is TGTGCCAGTAGTATTAAGGCAGGGGTTTCCTACGAGCAGTACTTC. This translates into CASSIKAGVSYEQYF.

V usage is TRBV5-1 and J usage is TRBJ1-1; 7 nucleotides align to TRBD1. The CDR3 runs to 14 residues. Germline V gene data show CDR1 as SGHRS and CDR2 as YFSETQ. With V trimmed by 1 base and J by 3 bases, 3 bases remained unmatched. The CDR3 region has the DNA TGCGCCAGCAGCTTGTCAGGGGGGTACACTGAAGCTTTCTTT. Translating it yields CASSLSGGYTEAFF.

This rearrangement joins TRBV7-2 to TRBJ2-1; possibly TRBD1 for D (5 bases). The V gene's germline CDR1 is SGHTA and CDR2 FQGNSA. The CDR3 has 15 amino acids. Trimming cost V 1 base and J 9 bases, with 16 bases left between them. The DNA for the CDR3 is TGTGCCAGCAGCTTAGATGCGCGCCAAAGGGGTGAGCAGTTCTTC. Residues: CASSLDARQRGEQFF.

The chain couples TRBV11-2 to TRBJ2-7; TRBD2 is a possible D gene (5 bases). Per germline, CDR1 SGHAT and CDR2 FQNNGV. V was shortened by 1 base and J by 2 bases, with 18 bases between the two germline ends. The CDR3 is 17 amino acids. This CDR3 is CASSLAPPDWTAYEQYF. The CDR3, as DNA: TGTGCCAGCAGCTTAGCCCCCCCGGACTGGACCGCCTACGAGCAGTACTTC.

The chain is built from TRBV7-3 and TRBJ1-1; TRBD1 matches 7 bases. Germline assignment: CDR1 SGHTA and CDR2 FQGTGA. Trimming at V came to 8 bases and at J to 4 bases, leaving 7 bases not matched to a gene. CDR3 size: 13 residues. CDR3 protein: CASGTGVSTEAFF. DNA for the CDR3: TGTGCCAGCGGAACAGGGGTCAGCACTGAAGCTTTCTTT.

In its sample, this clone was seen once. The rearrangement links TRBV24-1 to TRBJ2-2; D is unresolved. This CDR3 has 13 residues. The V end was cut by 8 bases, the J end by 1 base, with 7 bases between. Germline V gene data show CDR1 as KGHDR and CDR2 as SFDVKD. CDR3 in amino acids: CATNAVNTGELFF. The CDR3 DNA reads TGTGCCACCAACGCGGTGAACACCGGGGAGCTGTTTTTT.

V usage is TRBV5-1 and J usage is TRBJ2-3, with 10 bases aligning to TRBD2. Germline values: CDR1 SGHRS, CDR2 YFSETQ. The CDR3 spans 16 residues. Trimming cost V 3 bases and J 0 bases; bases outside gene matches: 4. The CDR3 coding sequence is TGCGCCAGCAGCTCGGGACTAGCGCCGAGCACAGATACGCAGTATTTT. Its protein product is CASSSGLAPSTDTQYF.

This rearrangement joins TRBV28 to TRBJ1-6; 8 bases fit TRBD1. Trimming removed 6 bases from V and 9 bases from J; junction bases left unmatched: 10. This CDR3 region has 15 residues. The germline gives CDR1 MDHEN, CDR2 SYDVKM. The CDR3 here is CASRLSGGRGSPLHF. CDR3 in DNA: TGTGCCAGCAGACTATCAGGGGGCCGGGGTTCACCCCTCCACTTT. The variable domain in full, completed from reference TRBV28 and TRBJ1-6, reads DVKVTQSSRYLVKRTGEKVFLECVQDMDHENMFWYRQDPGLGLRLIYFSYDVKMKEKGDIPEGYSVSREKKERFSLILESASTNQTSMYLCASRLSGGRGSPLHFGNGTRLTVT.

This clone has a single count. The chain has TRBV7-9 and TRBJ2-7, with 7 bases that match TRBD1. The V gene end was trimmed by 5 bases and the J gene end by 5 bases; junction bases not matched to a gene: 12. The CDR3 has 15 residues. Per germline, CDR1 SEHNR and CDR2 FQNEAQ (reference sequence). The CDR3 region is CASSVRQGVINEQYF. CDR3 nucleotide sequence: TGTGCCAGCAGCGTGCGACAGGGTGTCATCAACGAGCAGTACTTC.

The V gene is TRBV3-1 (or the pseudogene TRBV3-2), the J gene TRBJ2-2; 10 bases are shared with TRBD2. In germline, CDR1 is LGHDT, CDR2 YNNKEL (reference sequence). Germline trimming cut 2 bases from V and 6 bases from J; bases unmatched to any gene: 3. This CDR3 has 15 amino acids. The CDR3: CASSQISGRPGELFF. For the CDR3, the DNA is TGTGCCAGCAGCCAAATTAGCGGGAGGCCCGGGGAGCTGTTTTTT.

The chain joins TRBV7-3 to TRBJ1-1; 8 bases agree with TRBD1. The CDR3 length is 13 residues. CDR1 is SGHTA and CDR2 is FQGTGA in the germline V gene. The V gene end was trimmed by 5 bases and the J gene end by 4 bases; junction bases not matched to a gene: 3. In nucleotides, the CDR3 is TGTGCCAGCAGCCCGGACAGGGCCACTGAAGCTTTCTTT. It translates to CASSPDRATEAFF. The full variable domain, in which reference TRBV7-3 and TRBJ1-1 provide the parts outside the CDR3, is GAGVSQTPSNKVTEKGKYVELRCDPISGHTALYWYRQSLGQGPEFLIYFQGTGAADDSGLPNDRFFAVRPEGSVSTLKIQRTERGDSAVYLCASSPDRATEAFFGQGTRLTVV.

The chain joins TRBV5-5 to TRBJ1-2, with 9 bases matching TRBD1. The CDR3 length is 15 residues. With V trimmed by 3 bases and J by 6 bases, 9 bases remained unmatched. Germline loops: CDR1 SGHKS, CDR2 YYEKEE (reference sequence). The CDR3 DNA is TGTGCCAGCAGCTGGACAGGGGACCTGGGAAATGGCTACACCTTC. Its protein product is CASSWTGDLGNGYTF.

CDR3 in amino acids: CASSSTGLAKYEQYF. The CDR3 DNA is TGTGCCAGCAGCTCAACGGGACTAGCAAAGTACGAGCAGTACTTC. This rearrangement joins TRBV7-6 to TRBJ2-7; 9 bases fit TRBD2. Germline lookup yields CDR1 SGHVS and CDR2 FNYEAQ. The J segment lost 4 bases and the V segment lost 4 bases, leaving 8 bases of the junction unmatched. The CDR3 is 15 amino acids.

On this clone: Within the sample, other DNA sequences also encode this same CDR3. The chain uses TRBV27 and TRBJ1-2; 8 nucleotides match TRBD1. The V segment lost 5 bases and the J segment 4 bases; nucleotides outside the gene matches: 3. This CDR3 is built from 13 residues. The V gene's germline CDR1 is MNHEY and CDR2 SMNVEV (reference sequence). This CDR3 reads CASSLDRGYGYTF. The CDR3 bases are TGTGCCAGCAGTCTCGACAGGGGCTATGGCTACACCTTC.

The gene calls are TRBV7-9 and TRBJ1-1, with D uncertain. V lost 5 bases to trimming and J lost 8 bases, with 9 bases between them. The germline V gene has CDR1 SEHNR and CDR2 FQNEAQ (reference sequence). The CDR3 is 11 amino acids. CDR3 protein: CASSEQSEAFF. The CDR3 coding sequence is TGTGCCAGCAGCGAACAGAGCGAAGCTTTCTTT.

The chain links TRBV7-6 to TRBJ2-3; the D gene is possibly TRBD2 (5 bases). Deletions cut 1 base from V and 2 bases from J, with 13 bases between. CDR3 length: 16 residues. Germline loops: CDR1 SGHVS, CDR2 FNYEAQ. The CDR3 loop reads CASSLGSSSYTDTQYF. In DNA form, the CDR3 reads TGTGCCAGCAGCTTAGGCTCTAGCTCCTACACAGATACGCAGTATTTT.

V usage is TRBV20-1 and J usage is TRBJ2-3; D is perhaps TRBD2 (6 bases). In germline, CDR1 is DFQATT, CDR2 SNEGSKA (reference sequence). The CDR3 is 15 residues long. Trimming shortened V by 6 bases and J by 3 bases, and 19 bases separated the two germline ends. In DNA, the CDR3 is TGCAGTGCCAGTCTGGTACGAGGAGGGACAGATACGCAGTATTTT. This translates into CSASLVRGGTDTQYF.

Remarks on this clone: Other DNA sequences in the same sample also yield this CDR3. J is TRBJ1-5 and V is TRBV29-1, with a tentative D call TRBD1 (5 bases). This CDR3 spans 13 amino acids. V was clipped by 6 bases and J by 5 bases, with 14 bases between them. CDR1 and CDR2 from the germline V gene are SQVTM and ANQGSEA. DNA of the CDR3: TGCAGCGTAGGCGGGACGGGAGATCAGCCCCAGCATTTT. It specifies CSVGGTGDQPQHF.

The V and J genes are TRBV28 and TRBJ2-5; TRBD1 might be the D (6 bases). From germline, CDR1 is MDHEN and CDR2 SYDVKM. The CDR3 extends over 13 amino acids. Trimming removed 6 bases from V and 5 bases from J, with 13 bases in between. The CDR3 DNA is TGTGCCAGCAGGCCCACAGGGTTGGAGACCCAGTACTTC. Amino acids: CASRPTGLETQYF.

V is TRBV28 and J is TRBJ1-1; D ambiguous. From germline, CDR1 is MDHEN and CDR2 SYDVKM. This CDR3 contains 15 residues. The V end was cut by 3 bases, the J end by 0 bases, with 11 bases between. DNA of the CDR3: TGTGCCAGCAGTTTTATAGGGAGGATGAACACTGAAGCTTTCTTT. Translating gives CASSFIGRMNTEAFF.

The rearrangement joins TRBV7-3 to TRBJ2-2; 8 bases line up with TRBD1. Germline loops: CDR1 SGHTA, CDR2 FQGTGA. Trimming took 2 bases from V and 0 from J; bases not matched to a gene: 2. The CDR3 is 16 residues long. The CDR3 spells CASSLQGAPNTGELFF. For the CDR3, the DNA is TGTGCCAGCAGCTTACAGGGGGCCCCGAACACCGGGGAGCTGTTTTTT.